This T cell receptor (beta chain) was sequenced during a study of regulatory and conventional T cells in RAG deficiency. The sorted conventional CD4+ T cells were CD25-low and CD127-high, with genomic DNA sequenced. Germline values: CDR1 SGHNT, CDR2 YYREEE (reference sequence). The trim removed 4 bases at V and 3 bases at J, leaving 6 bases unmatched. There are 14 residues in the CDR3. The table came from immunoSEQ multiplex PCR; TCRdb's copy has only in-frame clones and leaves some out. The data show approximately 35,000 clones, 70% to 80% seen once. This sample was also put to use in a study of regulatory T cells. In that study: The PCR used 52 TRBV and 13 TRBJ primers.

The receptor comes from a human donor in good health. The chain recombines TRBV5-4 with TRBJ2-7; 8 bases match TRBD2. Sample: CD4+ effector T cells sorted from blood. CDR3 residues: CASSPGGRYYEQYF. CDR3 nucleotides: TGTGCCAGCAGCCCGGGGGGGCGGTACTACGAGCAGTACTTC.